This T cell receptor beta chain stems from a study of T cells in narcolepsy. Study-wide results and caveats: Autoreactive clonotypes reportedly recurred in blood of same and different patients, not controls. Some memory CD4+ repertoires had no autoreactive clone sequences.

Comment on this clone: Its antigen is as yet unknown.

Method: immunoSEQ multiplex PCR; TCRdb's copy keeps in-frame clones and lacks some. The sample shows fewer than 30,000 clones, roughly 85% of them seen only once. CDR1 and CDR2 (germline): LNHNV, YYDKDF (reference sequence). The CDR3 spans 16 residues. Trimming stripped 1 base from V and 0 bases from J, with 10 bases between. The receptor comes from a human donor with narcolepsy. This chain joins TRBV15 and TRBJ1-5; D is possibly TRBD1 (6 bases). Sequencing input: CD45RA- memory CD4+ T cells from PBMCs. The CDR3 reads CATSRGTAHSNQPQHF. The CDR3 DNA reads TGTGCCACCAGCAGAGGGACAGCTCATAGCAATCAGCCCCAGCATTTT.